Listed here is a single T cell receptor (beta chain). The J segment lost 6 bases and the V segment lost 0 bases, leaving 2 bases of the junction unmatched. The CDR3 is 15 residues long. CDR1 and CDR2 from the germline V gene are SGHKS and YYEKEE (reference sequence). The sample belongs to a study of blood T cell repertoires in COVID-19. Repertoires were generated with immunoSEQ multiplex PCR, while TCRdb's copy carries only in-frame clones and drops some. The top ten hold roughly 4.8% of the sample, which has roughly 200,000 clones, under 90% seen once. This chain joins TRBV5-5 and TRBJ2-3, with 12 nucleotides matching TRBD1. The sequence was collected from a woman between 45 and 60 years old who had been exposed to COVID-19. Material: PBMCs or T cells enriched from blood (not recorded which). The CDR3 loop reads CASSLGGQGADTQYF. The CDR3 DNA is TGTGCCAGCAGCTTGGGGGGACAGGGGGCGGATACGCAGTATTTT. The full variable domain, with the rest looked up from reference TRBV5-5 and TRBJ2-3, is DAGVTQSPTHLIKTRGQQVTLRCSPISGHKSVSWYQQVLGQGPQFIFQYYEKEERGRGNFPDRFSARQFPNYSSELNVNALLLGDSALYLCASSLGGQGADTQYFGPGTRLTVL.